Below, 16 T cell receptor beta chains from the same sample are listed, as sequenced in a study of human T cells and chemical hapten exposure. The time point is: patch test 2, 6 weeks after DPC sensitization. Regarding treatment: therapeutic diphenylcyclopropenone sensitization with weekly scalp DPC. TCRdb passed the RACE reads through MiXCR, listing each CDR3 protein once. The sample consists of under 450,000 distinct CDR3 sequences, about 6.3% of them appearing once. This sample comprised whole blood, obtained in connection with sensitization to the hapten diphenylcyclopropenone (DPC). Receptors were obtained from a woman between 18 and 29 years old with alopecia areata. Some clones in this sample may be carry-over from other donors' samples.

In its sample, this clonotype was seen a few times. V and J are TRBV20-1 and TRBJ1-1; D might be TRBD1 (6 bases). CDR3 length equals 14 residues. Germline V gene lookup returns CDR1 DFQATT and CDR2 SNEGSKA (reference sequence). Trimming removed 1 base at V and 4 bases at J, with 13 bases between. The CDR3 spells CSARGAGDFTEAFF. The CDR3 nucleotides read TGCAGTGCTAGAGGGGCAGGGGATTTCACTGAAGCTTTCTTT.

This clonotype appeared a few times. V and J are TRBV6-2 or TRBV6-3 and TRBJ2-2; TRBD2 matches at 7 bases. The germline CDR1 and CDR2 sequences are MNHEY and SVGEGT. The CDR3 sequence is 14 residues long. After removal of 6 bases from V and 4 bases from J, the junction contained 5 bases not matched to a gene. The CDR3 spells CASRASGPTGELFF. In DNA form, the CDR3 reads TGTGCCAGCAGGGCTAGCGGACCCACCGGGGAGCTGTTTTTT.

This clonotype was counted a few times. The J gene is TRBJ2-6, the V gene TRBV12-3 or TRBV12-4; D call uncertain. Trimming shortened V by 10 bases and J by 0 bases, and 7 bases separated the two germline ends. This CDR3 has 13 residues. The CDR3 region has the DNA TGTGCCACTAAAGTCTCTGGGGCCAACGTCCTGACTTTC. This encodes CATKVSGANVLTF.

In this sample, this clonotype turned up a few times. V usage is TRBV7-9 and J usage is TRBJ2-2, with D possibly being TRBD2 (5 bases). Trimming removed 3 bases at V and 13 bases at J, with 12 bases between. This CDR3 comprises 12 residues. Germline values: CDR1 SEHNR, CDR2 FQNEAQ (reference sequence). The CDR3 spells CASSLDSRGLFF. The CDR3 coding sequence is TGTGCCAGCAGCTTGGACTCCCGGGGGCTGTTTTTT.

V and J are TRBV24-1 and TRBJ2-1; no clear D. The CDR3 totals 11 residues. V gave up 5 bases and J gave up 9 bases, with 7 bases separating them. CDR1 is KGHDR and CDR2 is SFDVKD in the germline V gene. Here the CDR3 DNA reads TGTGCCACCAGTGGTGGGCGTGAGCAGTTCTTC. Amino acid sequence: CATSGGREQFF.

The chain has TRBV4-2 and TRBJ2-2; possible D gene TRBD2, 6 bases. The CDR3 extends over 18 amino acids. The germline CDR1 and CDR2 sequences are LGHNA and YNFKEQ. Between the trimmed V and J ends, which lost 0 bases and 1 base, there was a span of 15 bases. CDR3 DNA: TGTGCCAGCAGCCAAGATCTAAAGAGGACTATGAACACCGGGGAGCTGTTTTTT. This codes for CASSQDLKRTMNTGELFF.

A single count supports this clonotype. The rearrangement links TRBV4-3 to TRBJ1-1; possible D gene TRBD1, 5 bases. This CDR3 is built from 14 residues. Trimming pared 3 bases from V and 4 bases from J, leaving 12 bases between. Per the germline V gene, CDR1 is LGHNA and CDR2 is YSLEER. CDR3 coding DNA: TGCGCCAGCAGCCATGTTGGGGGGGGCACTGAAGCTTTCTTT. Its protein is CASSHVGGGTEAFF.

The chain carries TRBV5-1 and TRBJ1-6; a possible D gene is TRBD1 (6 bases). Germline V gene lookup returns CDR1 SGHRS and CDR2 YFSETQ. The CDR3 contains 15 residues. The germline V and J ends were trimmed by 1 base and 8 bases, with 13 bases remaining between them. Here the CDR3 reads CASSLPGAPDSPLHF. The CDR3 nucleotides read TGCGCCAGCAGCTTGCCAGGGGCACCAGATTCACCCCTCCACTTT. The complete variable domain, with remaining parts taken from reference TRBV5-1 and TRBJ1-6, reads KAGVTQTPRYLIKTRGQQVTLSCSPISGHRSVSWYQQTPGQGLQFLFEYFSETQRNKGNFPGRFSGRQFSNSRSEMNVSTLELGDSALYLCASSLPGAPDSPLHFGNGTRLTVT.

In this sample, this clonotype turned up a few times. The V call is TRBV28, the J call TRBJ2-3, with 11 positions matching TRBD2. J was trimmed by 4 bases and V by 3 bases; bases with no gene match: 6. CDR1 MDHEN and CDR2 SYDVKM come from the germline V gene. CDR3 length equals 16 residues. The CDR3 DNA reads as TGTGCCAGCAGTTTGATTAGCGGGGGGGCCCCAGATACGCAGTATTTT. Protein: CASSLISGGAPDTQYF. Looking up the rest from reference TRBV28 and TRBJ2-3 gives the full variable domain: DVKVTQSSRYLVKRTGEKVFLECVQDMDHENMFWYRQDPGLGLRLIYFSYDVKMKEKGDIPEGYSVSREKKERFSLILESASTNQTSMYLCASSLISGGAPDTQYFGPGTRLTVL.

This clonotype was found a few times. The rearrangement uses TRBV5-1 and TRBJ2-7; no clear D gene. The V gene's germline CDR1 is SGHRS and CDR2 YFSETQ. The CDR3 contains 14 residues. The germline V and J ends were trimmed by 4 bases and 6 bases, with 17 bases remaining between them. In DNA, the CDR3 is TGCGCCAGCAGCGCCGGAGTGAAAACCACCGAGCAGTACTTC. Translation gives CASSAGVKTTEQYF.

Only a few counts were recorded for this clonotype. The chain couples TRBV5-1 to TRBJ1-6; D unclear. The ends were cut back, 1 base at V and 5 bases at J, with 7 bases in the middle. Germline CDR1 and CDR2: SGHRS and YFSETQ. The length of the CDR3 is 14 residues. The CDR3 protein is CASSLYQDNSPLHF. CDR3 sequence (DNA): TGCGCCAGCAGCTTGTATCAAGATAATTCACCCCTCCACTTT. Full variable domain (outside the CDR3, taken from reference TRBV5-1 and TRBJ1-6): KAGVTQTPRYLIKTRGQQVTLSCSPISGHRSVSWYQQTPGQGLQFLFEYFSETQRNKGNFPGRFSGRQFSNSRSEMNVSTLELGDSALYLCASSLYQDNSPLHFGNGTRLTVT.

The chain combines TRBV15 with TRBJ2-4; a possible D gene is TRBD2 (6 bases). V lost 0 bases, J lost 7 bases, and 10 bases lay in between. The CDR3 is 14 residues long. CDR1 is LNHNV, CDR2 YYDKDF, per germline (reference sequence). CDR3 protein: CATSRDQAGNIQYF. The CDR3 bases are TGTGCCACCAGCAGAGATCAGGCGGGGAACATTCAGTACTTC.

Worth noting for this clonotype: The junction departs from the called germline gene at one end, perhaps through a read error. The CDR3 is CGVAASTDTQYF. The CDR3 DNA reads TGCGGCGTTGCGGCTAGCACAGATACGCAGTATTTT. The chain links TRBV29-1 to TRBJ2-3; no clear D gene. This CDR3 is built from 12 residues. CDR1 SQVTM and CDR2 ANQGSEA come from the germline V gene.

In its sample, this clonotype was seen many times. This CDR3 reads CASSLSPSDRDYGYTF. The CDR3 region has the DNA TGTGCCAGCAGTTTATCGCCCTCCGACAGGGATTATGGCTACACCTTC. V is TRBV27 and J is TRBJ1-2, with 7 bases that match TRBD1. This CDR3 spans 16 amino acids. Losses at the gene ends were 0 bases for V and 5 bases for J; bases not matched to a gene: 9. In germline, CDR1 is MNHEY, CDR2 SMNVEV (reference sequence).

The J gene is TRBJ1-2, the V gene TRBV10-3; D might be TRBD1 (6 bases). V dropped 8 bases and J dropped 4 bases, with 17 bases sitting between them. Per germline, CDR1 ENHRY and CDR2 SYGVKD. CDR3 size: 14 residues. The CDR3 DNA follows: TGTGCCATCCAGGAACCCACAGGGAGCTATGGCTACACCTTC. It specifies CAIQEPTGSYGYTF.

This chain joins TRBV11-2 and TRBJ1-6; D not certain. The germline V gene encodes CDR1 SGHAT and CDR2 FQNNGV. The V gene lost 1 base and the J gene lost 10 bases, with 8 bases spanning the gap. The CDR3 runs 13 residues. CDR3 sequence: CASSLVSDSPLHF. CDR3 DNA: TGTGCCAGCAGCTTAGTTAGTGACTCACCCCTCCACTTT.